This TCR beta chain was identified in a study of T-cell memory formation after mild COVID-19. Study in general: Largely donor-specific sequence clusters came from two donors.

This CDR3 has 14 residues. Germline values: CDR1 SGHVS, CDR2 FNYEAQ. V lost 2 bases and J lost 3, with 11 bases in between. TCR alpha and TCR beta cDNA libraries with sample barcodes and UMIs came from 5'RACE using constant-segment primers. TCRdb used MiXCR to reprocess the 5' RACE reads, holding one entry per CDR3 protein. The top ten hold roughly a fifth of the sample, which has approximately 250,000 distinct CDR3 sequences, roughly a sixth seen once. V gene TRBV7-6 combines with J gene TRBJ2-7; D perhaps matches TRBD2 (5 bases). Sequencing was done on a sample of PBMCs or a T cell subset sorted from them (not recorded which). The receptor comes from a young man who had mild COVID-19 (a few samples of this study predate the infection). Cell type and time point are not known. The CDR3 reads CASSLQAAVYEQYF. The DNA of the CDR3 is TGTGCCAGCAGCTTACAAGCGGCGGTCTACGAGCAGTACTTC.